Each of the 17 T cell receptor beta chains below was sequenced from the same sample in a study of CXCR3-negative and CXCR3-positive naive CD8 T cells. The method, 5' RACE with UMI labels, was used to prepare the TRB cDNA libraries. TCRdb re-called the 5' RACE reads and catalogs CDR3 proteins one per entry, DNA excluded. This repertoire includes approximately 100,000 distinct CDR3 sequences. These receptors have no known antigen. General study results and limits: The study found more hydrophobic TRB CDR3s in CXCR3-positive naive cells than in CXCR3-negative naive cells.

Sequencing input: naive CXCR3+ CD8+ T cells from blood. Subset in this sample: CD45RO-CCR7+CD27+CD95- naive CD8+ T cells expressing CXCR3 (TNR3+). The receptors were gathered from a human donor in good health. Some clones in this sample may be carry-over from other donors' samples.

The chain links TRBV28 to TRBJ2-3. Per germline, CDR1 MDHEN and CDR2 SYDVKM. CDR3 length equals 15 residues. The CDR3 loop is CASSFFSKYTDTQYF. The full variable domain, with the rest looked up from reference TRBV28 and TRBJ2-3, is DVKVTQSSRYLVKRTGEKVFLECVQDMDHENMFWYRQDPGLGLRLIYFSYDVKMKEKGDIPEGYSVSREKKERFSLILESASTNQTSMYLCASSFFSKYTDTQYFGPGTRLTVL.

The chain uses TRBV14 and TRBJ2-3; TCRdb outputs TRBD1, but without DNA this stays unchecked. Looked up from germline, CDR1 is SGHDN and CDR2 is FVKESK. The CDR3 totals 15 residues. The chain's CDR3 is CASSQDWGETDTQYF.

The chain combines TRBV9 with TRBJ1-1; TCRdb selects TRBD1, and the lack of DNA leaves this call unchecked. Germline loops: CDR1 SGDLS, CDR2 YYNGEE. CDR3 length: 15 residues. CDR3 amino acids: CASSADWRGGTEAFF.

The V gene is TRBV12-3 or TRBV12-4, the J gene TRBJ2-5; the D call of TRBD2 rests on TCRdb alone, since no DNA is present to check it. The CDR3 runs 15 residues. The CDR3 region is CASSLGLEGLQTQYF.

This rearrangement joins TRBV19 to TRBJ2-1. CDR1 and CDR2 from the germline V gene are LNHDA and SQIVND (reference sequence). The CDR3 is made up of 15 amino acids. The CDR3 loop reads CASSILFRVYNEQFF.

The chain links TRBV7-2 to TRBJ2-7; as DNA is missing, the TRBD2 call by TCRdb cannot be tested. The CDR3 is 15 residues long. In germline, CDR1 is SGHTA, CDR2 FQGNSA. The CDR3 is CASSLSRTGLYEQSF.

V is TRBV13 and J is TRBJ2-1. In germline, CDR1 is PRHDT, CDR2 FYEKMQ (reference sequence). The CDR3 extends over 14 amino acids. CDR3 sequence: CASSSVFSYNEQFF.

The chain links TRBV7-6 to TRBJ2-2. CDR3 length equals 15 residues. Germline-derived CDR1 and CDR2 are SGHVS and FNYEAQ. This CDR3 reads CASSLASGNTGELFF.

V gene TRBV20-1 combines with J gene TRBJ2-7; the TCRdb D gene call, TRBD1, has no DNA to confirm it. The germline CDR1 and CDR2 sequences are DFQATT and SNEGSKA (reference sequence). The CDR3 has 13 residues. The CDR3 loop reads CSARQGFSYEQYF.

The chain recombines TRBV7-6 with TRBJ2-7. From germline, CDR1 is SGHVS and CDR2 FNYEAQ. This CDR3 spans 16 amino acids. CDR3 region: CASSLAAGTHSYELYF.

The J gene is TRBJ2-7, the V gene TRBV7-6; TCRdb designates TRBD2, a call that cannot be tested without DNA. This CDR3 is built from 17 residues. Germline-derived CDR1 and CDR2 are SGHVS and FNYEAQ. CDR3 amino acids: CASSLGASGGSYNEQYF.

This rearrangement joins TRBV27 to TRBJ2-1. In germline, CDR1 is MNHEY, CDR2 SMNVEV (reference sequence). The CDR3 covers 13 residues. The CDR3 region is CASSLGQVGEQFF.

The chain joins TRBV20-1 to TRBJ2-3; absent DNA, TCRdb's TRBD2 call cannot be checked. Germline assignment: CDR1 DFQATT and CDR2 SNEGSKA (reference sequence). The CDR3 is made up of 19 amino acids. The chain's CDR3 is CSAPIMPGTSGRRADTQYF.

The chain uses TRBV7-9 and TRBJ2-1; without DNA, the TCRdb call of TRBD2 cannot be checked. Germline V lookup: CDR1 SEHNR, CDR2 FQNEAQ (reference sequence). CDR3 length equals 13 residues. This CDR3 is CASSALLVNEQFF.

The chain carries TRBV27 and TRBJ2-1. This CDR3 is built from 14 residues. Germline V lookup: CDR1 MNHEY, CDR2 SMNVEV (reference sequence). The CDR3 reads CASSLLPGYNEQFF.

This chain links TRBV12-3 or TRBV12-4 with TRBJ2-2; the TCRdb call, TRBD1, lacks DNA for checking. The CDR3 is 17 residues long. This CDR3 reads CASSPPGSGGGTGELFF.

The chain joins TRBV29-1 to TRBJ2-7; checking the TCRdb D call of TRBD1 is not possible without DNA. This CDR3 has 14 residues. Germline CDR1 reads SQVTM; CDR2 reads ANQGSEA. CDR3 protein: CSVAWDRDSYEQYF.